The T cell receptor beta chain described here comes from a study of T cells after posttransplantation cyclophosphamide. The CDR3 spans 14 residues. The trim removed 4 bases at V and 8 bases at J, leaving 3 bases unmatched. Germline CDR1 reads SGHRS; CDR2 reads YFSETQ. A word on this clone: Antigen unknown.

Treatment was busulfan-fludarabine conditioning, a marrow graft, and cyclophosphamide on days +3 and +4. Study results and caveats: Skin or GI-infiltrating T cells shared few TRB sequences with blood. After PTCy, TRB diversity resembled that of CNI/methotrexate controls.

The repertoire was sequenced with immunoSEQ multiplex PCR; TCRdb's copy has only in-frame clones and lacks some. The table has tens of thousands of clones, roughly 88% seen once. This sequence joins TRBV5-1 and TRBJ1-4; the match to TRBD1 covers 12 bases. Sequences were derived from PBMCs, sampled roughly 59 days after allogeneic stem cell transplant with posttransplant cyclophosphamide. The sequence derives from a male patient in his sixties who received an allogeneic stem cell transplant from a related donor and was CMV-positive. The T cells may come from the graft donor. The CDR3 DNA follows: TGCGCCAGCAGCCGGGGGACAGGGGGCGAAAAACTGTTTTTT. Translating gives CASSRGTGGEKLFF. Complete variable domain (other parts from reference TRBV5-1 and TRBJ1-4): KAGVTQTPRYLIKTRGQQVTLSCSPISGHRSVSWYQQTPGQGLQFLFEYFSETQRNKGNFPGRFSGRQFSNSRSEMNVSTLELGDSALYLCASSRGTGGEKLFFGSGTQLSVL.